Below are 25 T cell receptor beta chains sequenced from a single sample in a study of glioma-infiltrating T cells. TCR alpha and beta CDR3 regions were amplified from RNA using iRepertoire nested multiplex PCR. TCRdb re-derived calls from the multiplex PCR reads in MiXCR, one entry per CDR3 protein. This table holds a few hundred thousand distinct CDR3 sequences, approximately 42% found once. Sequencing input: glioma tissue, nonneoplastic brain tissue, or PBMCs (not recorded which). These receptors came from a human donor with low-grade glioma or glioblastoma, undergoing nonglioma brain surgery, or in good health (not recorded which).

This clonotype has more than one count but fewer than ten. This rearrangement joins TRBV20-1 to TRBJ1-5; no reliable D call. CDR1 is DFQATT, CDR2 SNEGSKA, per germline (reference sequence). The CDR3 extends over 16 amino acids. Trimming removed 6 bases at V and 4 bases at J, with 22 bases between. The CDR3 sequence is CSASSDRSGRNQPQHF. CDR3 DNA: TGCAGTGCCAGCTCGGACCGCTCCGGGAGAAATCAGCCCCAGCATTTT.

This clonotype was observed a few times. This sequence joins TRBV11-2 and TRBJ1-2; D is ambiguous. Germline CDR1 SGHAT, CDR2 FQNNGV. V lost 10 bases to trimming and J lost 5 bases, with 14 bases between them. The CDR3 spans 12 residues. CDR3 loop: CATFGEGYGYTF. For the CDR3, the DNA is TGTGCCACGTTCGGGGAGGGTTATGGCTACACCTTC. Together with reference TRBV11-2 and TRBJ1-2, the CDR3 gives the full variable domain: EAGVAQSPRYKIIEKRQSVAFWCNPISGHATLYWYQQILGQGPKLLIQFQNNGVVDDSQLPKDRFSAERLKGVDSTLKIQPAKLEDSAVYLCATFGEGYGYTFGSGTRLTVV.

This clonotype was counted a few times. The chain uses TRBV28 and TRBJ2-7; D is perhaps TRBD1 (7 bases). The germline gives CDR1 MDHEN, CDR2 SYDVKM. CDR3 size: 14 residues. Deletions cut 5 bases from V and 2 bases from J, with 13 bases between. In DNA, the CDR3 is TGTGCCAGCAGTAACCGCGGGACAGCCTACGAGCAGTACTTC. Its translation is CASSNRGTAYEQYF.

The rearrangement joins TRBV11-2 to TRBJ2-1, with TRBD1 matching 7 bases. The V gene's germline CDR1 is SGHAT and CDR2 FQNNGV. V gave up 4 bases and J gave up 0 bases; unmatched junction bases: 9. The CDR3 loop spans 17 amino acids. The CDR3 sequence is CASSYNNRGFSYNEQFF. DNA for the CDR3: TGTGCCAGCAGCTACAACAACAGGGGTTTCTCCTACAATGAGCAGTTCTTC.

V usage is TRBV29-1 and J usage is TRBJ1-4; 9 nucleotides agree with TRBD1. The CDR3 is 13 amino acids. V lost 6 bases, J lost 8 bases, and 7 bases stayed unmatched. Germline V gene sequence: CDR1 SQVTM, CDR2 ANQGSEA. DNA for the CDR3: TGCAGCGTGAACAGGGGGCGTCAGGAAAAACTGTTTTTT. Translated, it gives CSVNRGRQEKLFF.

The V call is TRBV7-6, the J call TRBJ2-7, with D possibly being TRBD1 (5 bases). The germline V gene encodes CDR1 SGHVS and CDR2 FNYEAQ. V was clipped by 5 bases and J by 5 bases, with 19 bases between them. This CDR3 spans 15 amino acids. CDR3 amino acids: CASSPLGVKSHEQYF. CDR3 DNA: TGTGCCAGCAGCCCTTTAGGGGTGAAATCCCACGAGCAGTACTTC.

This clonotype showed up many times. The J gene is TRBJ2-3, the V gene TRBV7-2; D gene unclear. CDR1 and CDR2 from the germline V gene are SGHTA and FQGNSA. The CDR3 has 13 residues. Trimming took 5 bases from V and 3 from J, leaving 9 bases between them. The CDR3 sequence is CASSPRPTDTQYF. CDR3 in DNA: TGTGCCAGCAGCCCTCGACCTACAGATACGCAGTATTTT.

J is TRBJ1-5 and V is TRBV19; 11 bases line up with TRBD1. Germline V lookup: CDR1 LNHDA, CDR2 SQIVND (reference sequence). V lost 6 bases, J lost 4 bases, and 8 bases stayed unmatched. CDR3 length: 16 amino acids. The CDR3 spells CASRRTGGTGNQPQHF. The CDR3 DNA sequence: TGTGCCAGTAGAAGGACAGGGGGCACTGGAAATCAGCCCCAGCATTTT.

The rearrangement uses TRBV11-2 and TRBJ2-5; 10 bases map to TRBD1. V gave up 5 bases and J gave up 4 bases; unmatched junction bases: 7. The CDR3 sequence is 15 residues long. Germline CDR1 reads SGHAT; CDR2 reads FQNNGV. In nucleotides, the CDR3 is TGTGCCAGCAGCCTTATGGGACAGGGGCCAGAGACCCAGTACTTC. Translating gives CASSLMGQGPETQYF.

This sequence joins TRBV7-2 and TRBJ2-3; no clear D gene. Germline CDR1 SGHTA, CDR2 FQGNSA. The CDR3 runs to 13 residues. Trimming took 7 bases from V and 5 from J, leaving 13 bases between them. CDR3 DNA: TGTGCCAGCATCTTTGGCCCAGGAGATACGCAGTATTTT. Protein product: CASIFGPGDTQYF.

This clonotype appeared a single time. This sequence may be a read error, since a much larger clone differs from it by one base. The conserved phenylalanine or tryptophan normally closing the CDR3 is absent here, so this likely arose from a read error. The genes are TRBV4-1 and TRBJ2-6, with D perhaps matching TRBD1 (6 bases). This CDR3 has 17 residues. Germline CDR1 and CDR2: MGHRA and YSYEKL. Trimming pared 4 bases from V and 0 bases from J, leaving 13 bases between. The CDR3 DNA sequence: TGCGCCAGCAGCCCAACTACAGGGATCTCTGGGGCCAACGTCCTGACTCTC. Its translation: CASSPTTGISGANVLTL.

DNA of the CDR3: TGTGCCAGCAGTTACTGGGCTAGCGGACACTCCTACGAGCAGTACTTC. Translated, it gives CASSYWASGHSYEQYF. The chain has TRBV6-5 and TRBJ2-7; 7 bases map to TRBD2. This CDR3 region has 16 residues. CDR1 is MNHEY, CDR2 SVGAGI, per germline. The ends lost 1 base at V and 0 bases at J; junction bases unmatched: 6.

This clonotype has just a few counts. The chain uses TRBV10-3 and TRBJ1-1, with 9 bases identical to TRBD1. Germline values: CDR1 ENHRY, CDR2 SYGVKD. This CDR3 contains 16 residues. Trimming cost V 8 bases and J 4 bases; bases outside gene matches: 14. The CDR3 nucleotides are TGTGCCATCCGGGAACAGGGGGCGAAGGACAGCACTGAAGCTTTCTTT. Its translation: CAIREQGAKDSTEAFF.

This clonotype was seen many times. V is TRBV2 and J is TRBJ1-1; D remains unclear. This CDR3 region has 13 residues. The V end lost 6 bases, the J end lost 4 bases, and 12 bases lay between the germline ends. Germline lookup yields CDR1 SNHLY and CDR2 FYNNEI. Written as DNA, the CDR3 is TGTGCCAGCAGAGCGGATGGAGGCACTGAAGCTTTCTTT. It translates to CASRADGGTEAFF.

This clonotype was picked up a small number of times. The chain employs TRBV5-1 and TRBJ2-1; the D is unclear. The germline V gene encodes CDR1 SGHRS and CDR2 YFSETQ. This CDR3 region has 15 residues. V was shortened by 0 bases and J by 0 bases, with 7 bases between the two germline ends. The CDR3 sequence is CASSLALYSYNEQFF. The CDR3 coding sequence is TGCGCCAGCAGCTTGGCCCTCTACTCCTACAATGAGCAGTTCTTC.

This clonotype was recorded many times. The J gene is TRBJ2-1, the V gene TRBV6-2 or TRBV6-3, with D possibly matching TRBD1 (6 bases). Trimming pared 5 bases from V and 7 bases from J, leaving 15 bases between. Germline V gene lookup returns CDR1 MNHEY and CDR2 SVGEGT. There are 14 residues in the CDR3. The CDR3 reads CASSTRTALNEQFF. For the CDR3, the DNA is TGTGCCAGCAGTACTCGGACAGCCCTAAATGAGCAGTTCTTC.

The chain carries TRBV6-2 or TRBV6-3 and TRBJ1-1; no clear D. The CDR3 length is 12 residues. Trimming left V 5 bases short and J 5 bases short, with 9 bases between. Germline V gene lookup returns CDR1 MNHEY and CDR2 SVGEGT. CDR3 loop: CASSRGRTEAFF. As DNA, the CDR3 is TGTGCCAGCAGTCGAGGGCGAACTGAAGCTTTCTTT.

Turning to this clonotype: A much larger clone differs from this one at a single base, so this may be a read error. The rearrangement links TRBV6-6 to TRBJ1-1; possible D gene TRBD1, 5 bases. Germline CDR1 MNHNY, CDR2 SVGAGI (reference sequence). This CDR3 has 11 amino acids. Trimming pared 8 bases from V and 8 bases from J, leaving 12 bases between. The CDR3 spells CASYLGVEAFF. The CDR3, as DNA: TGTGCCAGCTATCTGGGGGTGGAAGCTTTCTTT.

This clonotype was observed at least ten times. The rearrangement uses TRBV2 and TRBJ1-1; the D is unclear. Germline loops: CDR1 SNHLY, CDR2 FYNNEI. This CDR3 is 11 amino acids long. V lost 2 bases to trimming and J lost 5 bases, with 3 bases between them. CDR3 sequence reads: CASSENTEAFF. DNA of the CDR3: TGTGCCAGCAGTGAAAATACTGAAGCTTTCTTT.

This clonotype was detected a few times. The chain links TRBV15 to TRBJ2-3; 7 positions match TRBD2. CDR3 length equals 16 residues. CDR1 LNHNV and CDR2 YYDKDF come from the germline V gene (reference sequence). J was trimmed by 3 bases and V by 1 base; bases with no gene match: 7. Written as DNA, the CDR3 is TGTGCCACCAGCAGAGGAATGGCGGGAGCGACAGATACGCAGTATTTT. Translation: CATSRGMAGATDTQYF. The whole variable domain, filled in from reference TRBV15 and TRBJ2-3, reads DAMVIQNPRYQVTQFGKPVTLSCSQTLNHNVMYWYQQKSSQAPKLLFHYYDKDFNNEADTPDNFQSRRPNTSFCFLDIRSPGLGDTAMYLCATSRGMAGATDTQYFGPGTRLTVL.

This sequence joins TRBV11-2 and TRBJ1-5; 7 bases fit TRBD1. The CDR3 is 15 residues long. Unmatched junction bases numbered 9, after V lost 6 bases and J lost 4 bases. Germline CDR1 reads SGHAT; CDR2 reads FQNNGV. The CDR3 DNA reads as TGTGCCAGCAGTCAGAGGACAGGCCCGAATCAGCCCCAGCATTTT. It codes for CASSQRTGPNQPQHF. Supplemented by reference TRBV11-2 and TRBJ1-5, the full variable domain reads EAGVAQSPRYKIIEKRQSVAFWCNPISGHATLYWYQQILGQGPKLLIQFQNNGVVDDSQLPKDRFSAERLKGVDSTLKIQPAKLEDSAVYLCASSQRTGPNQPQHFGDGTRLSIL.

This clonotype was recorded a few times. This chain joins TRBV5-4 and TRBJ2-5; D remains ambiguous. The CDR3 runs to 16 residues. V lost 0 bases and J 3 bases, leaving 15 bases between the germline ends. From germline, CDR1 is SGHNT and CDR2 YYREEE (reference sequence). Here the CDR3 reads CASSLAPLDAEETQYF. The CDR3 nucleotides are TGTGCCAGCAGCTTGGCGCCGCTTGATGCGGAAGAGACCCAGTACTTC. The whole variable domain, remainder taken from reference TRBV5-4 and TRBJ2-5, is ETGVTQSPTHLIKTRGQQVTLRCSSQSGHNTVSWYQQALGQGPQFIFQYYREEENGRGNFPPRFSGLQFPNYSSELNVNALELDDSALYLCASSLAPLDAEETQYFGPGTRLLVL.

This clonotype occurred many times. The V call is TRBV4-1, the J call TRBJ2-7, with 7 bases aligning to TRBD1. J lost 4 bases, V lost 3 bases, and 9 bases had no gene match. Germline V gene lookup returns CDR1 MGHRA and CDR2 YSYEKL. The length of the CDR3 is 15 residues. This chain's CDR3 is CASSHVGQVYYEQYF. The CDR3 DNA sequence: TGCGCCAGCAGCCACGTAGGACAGGTTTATTACGAGCAGTACTTC.

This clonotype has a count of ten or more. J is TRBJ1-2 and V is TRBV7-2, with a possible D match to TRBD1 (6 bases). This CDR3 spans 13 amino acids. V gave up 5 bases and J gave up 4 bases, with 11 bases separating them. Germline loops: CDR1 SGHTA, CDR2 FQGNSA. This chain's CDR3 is CASSQDRRYGYTF. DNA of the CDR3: TGTGCCAGCAGCCAAGACAGGCGCTATGGCTACACCTTC.

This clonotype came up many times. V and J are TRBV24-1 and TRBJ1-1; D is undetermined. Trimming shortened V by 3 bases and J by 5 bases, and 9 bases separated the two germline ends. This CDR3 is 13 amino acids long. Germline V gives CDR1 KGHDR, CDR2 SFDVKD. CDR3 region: CATSDKGGTEAFF. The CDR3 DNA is TGTGCCACCAGTGATAAGGGAGGAACTGAAGCTTTCTTT.